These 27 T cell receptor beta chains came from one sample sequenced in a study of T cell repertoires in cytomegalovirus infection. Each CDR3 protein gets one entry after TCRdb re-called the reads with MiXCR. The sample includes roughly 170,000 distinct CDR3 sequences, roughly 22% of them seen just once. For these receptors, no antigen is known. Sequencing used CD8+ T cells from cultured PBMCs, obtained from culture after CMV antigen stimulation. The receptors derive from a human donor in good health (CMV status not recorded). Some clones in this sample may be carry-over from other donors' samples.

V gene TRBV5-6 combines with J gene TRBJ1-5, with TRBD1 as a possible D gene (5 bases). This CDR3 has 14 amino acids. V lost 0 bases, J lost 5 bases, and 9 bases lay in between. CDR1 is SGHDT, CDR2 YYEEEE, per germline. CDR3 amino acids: CASSLAAGYQPQHF. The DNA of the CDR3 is TGTGCCAGCAGCTTGGCGGCAGGGTATCAGCCCCAGCATTTT.

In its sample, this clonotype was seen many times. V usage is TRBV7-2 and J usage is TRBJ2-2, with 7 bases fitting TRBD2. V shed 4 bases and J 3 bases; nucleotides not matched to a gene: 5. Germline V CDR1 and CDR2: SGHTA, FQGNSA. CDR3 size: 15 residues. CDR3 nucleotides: TGTGCCAGCAGCTCGAGGGGAGGGTACACCGGGGAGCTGTTTTTT. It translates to CASSSRGGYTGELFF.

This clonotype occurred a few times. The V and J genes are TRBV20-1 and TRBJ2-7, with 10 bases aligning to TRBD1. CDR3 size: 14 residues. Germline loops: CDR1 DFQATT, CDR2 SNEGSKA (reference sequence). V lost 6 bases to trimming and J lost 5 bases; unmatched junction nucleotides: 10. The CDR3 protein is CSAAGQGRRNEQYF. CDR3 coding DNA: TGCAGTGCCGCGGGACAGGGGAGAAGGAACGAGCAGTACTTC.

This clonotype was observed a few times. The CDR3 here is CASSFIGTDNEQFF. Here the CDR3 DNA reads TGTGCCAGCAGTTTCATCGGGACAGACAATGAGCAGTTCTTC. The chain couples TRBV12-3 or TRBV12-4 to TRBJ2-1, with 7 bases aligning to TRBD1. The CDR3 runs to 14 residues. The ends lost 3 bases at V and 5 bases at J; junction bases unmatched: 4.

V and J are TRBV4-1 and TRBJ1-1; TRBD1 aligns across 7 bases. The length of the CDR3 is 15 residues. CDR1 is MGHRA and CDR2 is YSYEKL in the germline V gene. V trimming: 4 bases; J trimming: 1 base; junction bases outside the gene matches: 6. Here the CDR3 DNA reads TGCGCCAGCAGCCCCCAGGGACAGAAGAACACTGAAGCTTTCTTT. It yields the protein CASSPQGQKNTEAFF.

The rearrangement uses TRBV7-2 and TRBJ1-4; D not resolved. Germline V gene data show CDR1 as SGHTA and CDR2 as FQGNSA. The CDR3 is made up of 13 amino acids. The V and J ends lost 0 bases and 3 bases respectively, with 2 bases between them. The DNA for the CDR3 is TGTGCCAGCAGCTTAGCGCCTAATGAAAAACTGTTTTTT. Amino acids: CASSLAPNEKLFF. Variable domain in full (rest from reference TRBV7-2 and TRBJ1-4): GAGVSQSPSNKVTEKGKDVELRCDPISGHTALYWYRQSLGQGLEFLIYFQGNSAPDKSGLPSDRFSAERTGGSVSTLTIQRTQQEDSAVYLCASSLAPNEKLFFGSGTQLSVL.

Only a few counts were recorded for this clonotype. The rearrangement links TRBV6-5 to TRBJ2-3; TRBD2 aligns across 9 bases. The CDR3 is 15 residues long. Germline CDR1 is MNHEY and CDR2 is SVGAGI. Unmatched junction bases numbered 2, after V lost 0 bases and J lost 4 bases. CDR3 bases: TGTGCCAGCAGTTACTCCGCGGGGGGGCCAGATACGCAGTATTTT. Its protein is CASSYSAGGPDTQYF.

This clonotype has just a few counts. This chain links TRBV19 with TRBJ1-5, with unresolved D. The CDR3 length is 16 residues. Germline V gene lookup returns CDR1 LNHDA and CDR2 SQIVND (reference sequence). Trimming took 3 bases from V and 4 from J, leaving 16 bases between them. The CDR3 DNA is TGTGCCAGTAGTATTGTTGAAGCAGCGACGAATCAGCCCCAGCATTTT. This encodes CASSIVEAATNQPQHF.

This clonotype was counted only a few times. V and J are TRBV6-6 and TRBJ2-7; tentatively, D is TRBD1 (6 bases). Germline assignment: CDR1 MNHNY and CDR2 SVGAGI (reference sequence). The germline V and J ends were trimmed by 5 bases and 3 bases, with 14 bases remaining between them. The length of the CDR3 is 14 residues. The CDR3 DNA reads TGTGCCAGCAGTGAGTTTAGGACAGTCTACGAGCAGTACTTC. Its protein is CASSEFRTVYEQYF.

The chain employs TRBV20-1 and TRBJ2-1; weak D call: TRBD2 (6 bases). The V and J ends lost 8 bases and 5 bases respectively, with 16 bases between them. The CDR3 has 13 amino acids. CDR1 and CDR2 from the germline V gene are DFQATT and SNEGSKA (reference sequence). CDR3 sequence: CSIERRGNNEQFF. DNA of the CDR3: TGCAGTATAGAGAGACGGGGGAACAATGAGCAGTTCTTC.

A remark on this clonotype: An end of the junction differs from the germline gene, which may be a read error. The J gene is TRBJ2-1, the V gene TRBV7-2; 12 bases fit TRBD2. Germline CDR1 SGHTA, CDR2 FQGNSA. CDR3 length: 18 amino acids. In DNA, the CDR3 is TGTGCCAGTAGCTTAGAACTAGCGGGGGGCCGTGTCTACAATGAGCAGTTCTTC. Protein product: CASSLELAGGRVYNEQFF.

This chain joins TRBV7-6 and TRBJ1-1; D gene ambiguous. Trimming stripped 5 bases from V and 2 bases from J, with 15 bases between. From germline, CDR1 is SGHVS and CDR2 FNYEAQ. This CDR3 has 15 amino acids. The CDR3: CASSPPTPTNTEAFF. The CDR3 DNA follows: TGTGCCAGCAGCCCCCCCACACCAACTAACACTGAAGCTTTCTTT.

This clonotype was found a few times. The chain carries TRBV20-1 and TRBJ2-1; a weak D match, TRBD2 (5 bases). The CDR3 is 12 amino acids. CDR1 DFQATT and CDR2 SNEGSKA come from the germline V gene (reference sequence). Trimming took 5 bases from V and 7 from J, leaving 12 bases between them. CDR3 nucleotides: TGCAGTGCTTCAAGAGGGCAGAATGAGCAGTTCTTC. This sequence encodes CSASRGQNEQFF.

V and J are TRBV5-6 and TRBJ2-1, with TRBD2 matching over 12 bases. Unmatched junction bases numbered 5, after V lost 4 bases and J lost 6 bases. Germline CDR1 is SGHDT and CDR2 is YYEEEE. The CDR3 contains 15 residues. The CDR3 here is CASSRLAGGGNEQFF. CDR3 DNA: TGTGCCAGCAGCCGCCTAGCGGGGGGGGGCAATGAGCAGTTCTTC.

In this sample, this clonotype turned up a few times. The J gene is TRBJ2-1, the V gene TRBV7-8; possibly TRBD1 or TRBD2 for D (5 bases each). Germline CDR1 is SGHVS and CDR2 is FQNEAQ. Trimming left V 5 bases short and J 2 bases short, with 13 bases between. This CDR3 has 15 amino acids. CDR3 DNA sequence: TGTGCCAGCAGCCCCCGGGACCAACCCTACAATGAGCAGTTCTTC. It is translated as CASSPRDQPYNEQFF.

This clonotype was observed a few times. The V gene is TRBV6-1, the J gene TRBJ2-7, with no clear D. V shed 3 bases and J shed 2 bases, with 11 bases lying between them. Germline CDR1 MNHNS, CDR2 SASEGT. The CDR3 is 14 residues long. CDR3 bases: TGTGCCAGCAGTGAGTTCCAGAAAACCTACGAGCAGTACTTC. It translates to CASSEFQKTYEQYF.

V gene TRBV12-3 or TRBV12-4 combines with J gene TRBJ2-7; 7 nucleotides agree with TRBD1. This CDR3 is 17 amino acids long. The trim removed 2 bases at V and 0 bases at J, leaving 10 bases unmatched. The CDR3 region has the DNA TGTGCCAGCAGTTTATTAGGGGGCAGGTGGAACTCCTACGAGCAGTACTTC. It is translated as CASSLLGGRWNSYEQYF.

CDR3 sequence: CASSSHPGDGYTF. The CDR3 DNA sequence: TGTGCCAGCAGCTCTCATCCAGGGGACGGCTACACCTTC. The chain joins TRBV7-6 to TRBJ1-2, with D possibly being TRBD1 (6 bases). CDR3 size: 13 residues. Germline V gives CDR1 SGHVS, CDR2 FNYEAQ. Trimming took off 4 bases at V and 8 bases at J, with 14 bases between the two ends.

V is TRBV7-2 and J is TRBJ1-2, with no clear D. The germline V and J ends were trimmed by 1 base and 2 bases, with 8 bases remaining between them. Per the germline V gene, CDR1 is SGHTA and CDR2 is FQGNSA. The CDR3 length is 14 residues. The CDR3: CASSLEGPNYGYTF. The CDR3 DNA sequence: TGTGCCAGCAGCTTAGAGGGCCCGAACTATGGCTACACCTTC.

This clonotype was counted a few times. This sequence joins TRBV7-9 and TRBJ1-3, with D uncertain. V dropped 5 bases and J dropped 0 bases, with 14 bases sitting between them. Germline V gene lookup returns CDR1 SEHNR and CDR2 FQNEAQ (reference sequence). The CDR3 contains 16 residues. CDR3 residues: CASSPRTGSSGNTIYF. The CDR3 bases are TGTGCCAGCAGCCCCCGGACGGGGAGCTCTGGAAACACCATATATTTT.

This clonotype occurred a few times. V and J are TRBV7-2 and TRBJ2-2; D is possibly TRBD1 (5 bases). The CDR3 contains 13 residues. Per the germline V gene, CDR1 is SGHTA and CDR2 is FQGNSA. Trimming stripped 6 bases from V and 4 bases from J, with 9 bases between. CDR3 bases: TGTGCCAGCAGGTTCAGGGTCACCGGGGAGCTGTTTTTT. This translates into CASRFRVTGELFF. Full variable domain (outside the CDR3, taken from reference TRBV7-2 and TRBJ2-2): GAGVSQSPSNKVTEKGKDVELRCDPISGHTALYWYRQSLGQGLEFLIYFQGNSAPDKSGLPSDRFSAERTGGSVSTLTIQRTQQEDSAVYLCASRFRVTGELFFGEGSRLTVL.

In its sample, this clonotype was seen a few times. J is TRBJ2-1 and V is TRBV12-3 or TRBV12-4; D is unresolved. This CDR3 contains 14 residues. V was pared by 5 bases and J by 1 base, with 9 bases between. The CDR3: CASSQTVSYNEQFF. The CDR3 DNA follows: TGTGCCAGCAGTCAGACTGTATCCTACAATGAGCAGTTCTTC.

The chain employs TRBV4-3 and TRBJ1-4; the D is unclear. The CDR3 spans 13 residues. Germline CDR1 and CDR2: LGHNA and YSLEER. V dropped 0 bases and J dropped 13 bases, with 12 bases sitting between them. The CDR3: CASSQDLKAVLFF. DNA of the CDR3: TGCGCCAGCAGCCAAGATCTTAAGGCGGTACTGTTTTTT.

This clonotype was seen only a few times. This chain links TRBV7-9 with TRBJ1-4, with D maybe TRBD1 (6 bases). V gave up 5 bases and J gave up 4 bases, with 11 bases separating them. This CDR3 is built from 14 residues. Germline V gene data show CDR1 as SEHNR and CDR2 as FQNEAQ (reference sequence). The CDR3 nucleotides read TGTGCCAGCAGCCGTAGGACAGATAATGAAAAACTGTTTTTT. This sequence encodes CASSRRTDNEKLFF. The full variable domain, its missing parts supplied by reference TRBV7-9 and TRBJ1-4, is DTGVSQNPRHKITKRGQNVTFRCDPISEHNRLYWYRQTLGQGPEFLTYFQNEAQLEKSRLLSDRFSAERPKGSFSTLEIQRTEQGDSAMYLCASSRRTDNEKLFFGSGTQLSVL.

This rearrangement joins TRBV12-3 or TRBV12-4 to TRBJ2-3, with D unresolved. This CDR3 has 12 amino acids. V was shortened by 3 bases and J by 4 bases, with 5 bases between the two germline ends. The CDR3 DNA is TGTGCCAGCAGTTTGCAGCCAGATACGCAGTATTTT. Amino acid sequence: CASSLQPDTQYF.

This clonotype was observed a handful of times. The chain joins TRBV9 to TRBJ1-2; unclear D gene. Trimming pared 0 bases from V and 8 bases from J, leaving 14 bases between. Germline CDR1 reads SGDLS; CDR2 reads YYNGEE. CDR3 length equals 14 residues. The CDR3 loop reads CASSVVAGARGYTF. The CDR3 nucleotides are TGTGCCAGCAGCGTAGTGGCCGGCGCGCGGGGCTACACCTTC.

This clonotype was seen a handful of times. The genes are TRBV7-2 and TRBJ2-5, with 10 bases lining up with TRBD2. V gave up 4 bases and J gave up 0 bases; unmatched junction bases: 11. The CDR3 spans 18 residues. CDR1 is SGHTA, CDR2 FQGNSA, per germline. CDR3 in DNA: TGTGCCAGCAGCTCCCGGGGTAGCGGGGGGTTAGACCAAGAGACCCAGTACTTC. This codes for CASSSRGSGGLDQETQYF.